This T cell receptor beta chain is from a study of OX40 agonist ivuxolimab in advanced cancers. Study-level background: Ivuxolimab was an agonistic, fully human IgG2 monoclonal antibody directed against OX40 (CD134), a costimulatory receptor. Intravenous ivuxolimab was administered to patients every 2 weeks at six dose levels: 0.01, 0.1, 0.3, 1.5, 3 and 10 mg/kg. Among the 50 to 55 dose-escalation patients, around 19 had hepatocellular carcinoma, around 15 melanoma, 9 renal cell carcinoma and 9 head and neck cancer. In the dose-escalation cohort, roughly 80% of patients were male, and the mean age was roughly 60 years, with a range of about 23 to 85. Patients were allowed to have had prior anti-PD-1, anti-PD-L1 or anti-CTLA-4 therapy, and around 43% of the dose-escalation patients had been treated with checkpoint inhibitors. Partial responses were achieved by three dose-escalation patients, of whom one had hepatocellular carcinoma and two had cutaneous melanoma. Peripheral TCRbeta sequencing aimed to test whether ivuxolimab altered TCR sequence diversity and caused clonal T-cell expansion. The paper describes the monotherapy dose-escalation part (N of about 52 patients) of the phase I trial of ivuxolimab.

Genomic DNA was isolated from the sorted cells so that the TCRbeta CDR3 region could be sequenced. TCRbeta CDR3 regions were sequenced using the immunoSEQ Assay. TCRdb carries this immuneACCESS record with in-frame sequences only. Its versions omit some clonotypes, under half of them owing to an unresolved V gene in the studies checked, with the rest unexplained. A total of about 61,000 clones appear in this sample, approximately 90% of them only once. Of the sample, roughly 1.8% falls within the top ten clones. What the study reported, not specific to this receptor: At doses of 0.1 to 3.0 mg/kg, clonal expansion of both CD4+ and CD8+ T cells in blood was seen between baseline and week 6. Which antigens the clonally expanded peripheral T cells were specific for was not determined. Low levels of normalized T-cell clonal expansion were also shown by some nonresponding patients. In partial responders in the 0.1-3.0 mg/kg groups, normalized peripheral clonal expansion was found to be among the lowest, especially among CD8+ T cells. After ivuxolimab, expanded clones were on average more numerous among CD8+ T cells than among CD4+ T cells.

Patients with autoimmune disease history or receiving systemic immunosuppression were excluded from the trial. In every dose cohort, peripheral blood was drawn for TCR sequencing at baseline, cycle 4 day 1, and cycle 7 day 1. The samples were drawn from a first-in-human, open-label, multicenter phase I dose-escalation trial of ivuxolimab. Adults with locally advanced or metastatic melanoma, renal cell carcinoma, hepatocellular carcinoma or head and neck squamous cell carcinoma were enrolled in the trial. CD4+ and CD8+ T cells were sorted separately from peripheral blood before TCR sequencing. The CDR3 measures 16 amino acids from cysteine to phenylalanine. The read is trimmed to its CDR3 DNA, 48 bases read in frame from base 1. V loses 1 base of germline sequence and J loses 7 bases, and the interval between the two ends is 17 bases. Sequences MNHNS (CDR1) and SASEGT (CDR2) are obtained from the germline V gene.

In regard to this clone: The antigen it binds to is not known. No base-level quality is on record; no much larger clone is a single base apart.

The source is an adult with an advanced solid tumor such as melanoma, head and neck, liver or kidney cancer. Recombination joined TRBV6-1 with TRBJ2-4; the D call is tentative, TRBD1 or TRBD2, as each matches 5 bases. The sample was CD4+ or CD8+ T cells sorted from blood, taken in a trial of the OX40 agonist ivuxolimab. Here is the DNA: TGTGCCAGCAGTGAAGGGTGGGGGAGTGATAGGAACATTCAGTACTTC. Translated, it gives CASSEGWGSDRNIQYF.